The 28 T cell receptor beta chains listed next were all sequenced from one sample in a study of control samples from healthy donors and cancer patients. Produced via immunoSEQ multiplex PCR; TCRdb's table is partial and in-frame only. The sample includes about 77,000 clones, 85% to 95% of them seen just once. The source material was blood. All receptors come from a woman aged 55-70 years in good health.

V and J are TRBV28 and TRBJ2-3; D call uncertain. Germline CDR1 is MDHEN and CDR2 is SYDVKM. Trimming stripped 7 bases from V and 2 bases from J, with 16 bases between. The CDR3 is 15 amino acids. The CDR3: CASNVPGTFTDTQYF. The CDR3, as DNA: TGTGCCAGCAACGTGCCAGGAACATTCACAGATACGCAGTATTTT.

The J gene is TRBJ1-2, the V gene TRBV5-5; D perhaps matches TRBD1 (6 bases). The CDR3 contains 15 residues. The V and J ends lost 3 bases and 2 bases respectively, with 14 bases between them. CDR1 is SGHKS, CDR2 YYEKEE, per germline (reference sequence). In DNA form, the CDR3 reads TGTGCCAGCAGCTCGCGGGACATCATCAACTATGGCTACACCTTC. Its protein product is CASSSRDIINYGYTF.

This chain links TRBV11-2 with TRBJ1-3; D gene unclear. The V gene lost 2 bases and the J gene lost 0 bases, with 14 bases spanning the gap. The CDR3 has 17 residues. Germline assignment: CDR1 SGHAT and CDR2 FQNNGV. The CDR3 sequence is CASSLSRQASSGNTIYF. The CDR3 nucleotides are TGTGCCAGCAGCTTATCTCGGCAGGCGAGCTCTGGAAACACCATATATTTT. Full variable domain (outside the CDR3, taken from reference TRBV11-2 and TRBJ1-3): EAGVAQSPRYKIIEKRQSVAFWCNPISGHATLYWYQQILGQGPKLLIQFQNNGVVDDSQLPKDRFSAERLKGVDSTLKIQPAKLEDSAVYLCASSLSRQASSGNTIYFGEGSWLTVV.

This sequence joins TRBV4-1 and TRBJ2-1; 13 bases match TRBD2. Trimming at V came to 5 bases and at J to 7 bases, leaving 5 bases not matched to a gene. Germline CDR1 MGHRA, CDR2 YSYEKL. This CDR3 comprises 15 residues. Here the CDR3 reads CASSSTSGRSNEQFF. The DNA for the CDR3 is TGCGCCAGCAGCTCGACTAGCGGGAGGTCGAATGAGCAGTTCTTC.

Of note for this clone: In the same sample, other DNA sequences code for this CDR3. The rearrangement links TRBV5-5 to TRBJ2-5; 7 positions match TRBD1. From germline, CDR1 is SGHKS and CDR2 YYEKEE (reference sequence). The J segment lost 4 bases and the V segment lost 0 bases, leaving 3 bases of the junction unmatched. The CDR3 loop spans 14 amino acids. The CDR3 bases are TGTGCCAGCAGCTTGGTGTCAGGGGGAGAGACCCAGTACTTC. Its protein product is CASSLVSGGETQYF.

In nucleotides, the CDR3 is TGTGCCACCCACTGGACAGTTCTTCAGCGCCACATGAACACTGAAGCTTTCTTT. Protein product: CATHWTVLQRHMNTEAFF. The rearrangement links TRBV24-1 to TRBJ1-1; possibly TRBD1 for D (6 bases). V was trimmed by 9 bases and J by 0 bases, leaving 25 bases between them. The germline gives CDR1 KGHDR, CDR2 SFDVKD. This CDR3 comprises 18 residues.

The rearrangement joins TRBV6-5 to TRBJ1-5; no definite D call. V was shortened by 5 bases and J by 5 bases, with 13 bases between the two germline ends. This CDR3 is built from 14 residues. The germline V gene encodes CDR1 MNHEY and CDR2 SVGAGI. This chain's CDR3 is CASSPATSHQPQHF. CDR3 bases: TGTGCCAGCAGTCCCGCGACCTCTCATCAGCCCCAGCATTTT.

This chain connects TRBV6-5 to TRBJ2-2; TRBD2 matches 8 bases. The germline V gene has CDR1 MNHEY and CDR2 SVGAGI. Losses at the gene ends were 7 bases for V and 1 base for J; bases not matched to a gene: 5. This CDR3 contains 15 residues. The CDR3 here is CASNTLAGNTGELFF. CDR3 DNA: TGTGCCAGCAATACCCTAGCGGGGAACACCGGGGAGCTGTTTTTT.

CDR3 region: CASSLAPGNYEQYF. CDR3 DNA sequence: TGTGCCAGCAGCTTAGCGCCGGGGAACTACGAGCAGTACTTC. The chain combines TRBV7-2 with TRBJ2-7; D might be TRBD2 (5 bases). Germline V lookup: CDR1 SGHTA, CDR2 FQGNSA. V was shortened by 0 bases and J by 3 bases, with 9 bases between the two germline ends. The CDR3 consists of 14 residues.

The rearrangement uses TRBV28 and TRBJ2-7; 8 nucleotides agree with TRBD2. The CDR3 length is 15 residues. The germline V gene has CDR1 MDHEN and CDR2 SYDVKM. The V gene end was trimmed by 5 bases and the J gene end by 0 bases; junction bases not matched to a gene: 6. The CDR3 DNA reads TGTGCCAGCAGTGAAGTAGCGGGGCCCTCCTACGAGCAGTACTTC. This gives the protein CASSEVAGPSYEQYF.

The rearrangement joins TRBV5-4 to TRBJ2-7; 11 nucleotides match TRBD2. Germline V CDR1 and CDR2: SGHNT, YYREEE (reference sequence). This CDR3 contains 16 residues. J lost 4 bases, V lost 4 bases, and 10 bases had no gene match. CDR3 protein: CASSPPGTSGLYEQYF. CDR3 nucleotide sequence: TGTGCCAGCAGCCCACCGGGGACTAGCGGCCTATACGAGCAGTACTTC.

The V and J genes are TRBV28 and TRBJ1-1; TRBD1 aligns across 8 bases. V gave up 5 bases and J gave up 11 bases; unmatched junction bases: 7. From germline, CDR1 is MDHEN and CDR2 SYDVKM. This CDR3 is built from 12 residues. The CDR3 nucleotides are TGTGCCAGCAGTCCTCACAGGGGGAAGGCTTTCTTT. It yields the protein CASSPHRGKAFF.

This rearrangement joins TRBV7-9 to TRBJ1-2; 12 bases fit TRBD1. The J segment lost 2 bases and the V segment lost 4 bases, leaving 5 bases of the junction unmatched. Per the germline V gene, CDR1 is SEHNR and CDR2 is FQNEAQ (reference sequence). The CDR3 covers 16 residues. CDR3 amino acids: CASSSGTGGSNYGYTF. The CDR3 nucleotides read TGTGCCAGCAGCTCCGGGACAGGGGGCTCGAACTATGGCTACACCTTC.

The chain combines TRBV11-3 with TRBJ2-2, with unresolved D. Between the trimmed V and J ends, which lost 0 bases and 2 bases, there was a span of 4 bases. The CDR3 loop spans 14 amino acids. The germline V gene has CDR1 SGHNT and CDR2 YENEEA. CDR3 sequence: CASSLDYNTGELFF. The CDR3 bases are TGTGCCAGCAGCTTAGACTATAACACCGGGGAGCTGTTTTTT.

The J gene is TRBJ2-7, the V gene TRBV6-2 or TRBV6-3; 7 bases are a match to TRBD1. The CDR3 covers 14 residues. Germline CDR1 MNHEY, CDR2 SVGEGT. V gave up 5 bases and J gave up 6 bases; unmatched junction bases: 10. The CDR3 DNA follows: TGTGCCAGCAGTCCGCGGACAGGTCTGTCCGAGCAGTACTTC. Translation: CASSPRTGLSEQYF.

This chain joins TRBV2 and TRBJ2-5; D is perhaps TRBD2 (5 bases). The length of the CDR3 is 15 residues. Trimming pared 1 base from V and 5 bases from J, leaving 14 bases between. Germline V gene lookup returns CDR1 SNHLY and CDR2 FYNNEI. Here the CDR3 reads CASSEGVLVIETQYF. Written as DNA, the CDR3 is TGTGCCAGCAGTGAAGGGGTACTAGTCATCGAGACCCAGTACTTC.

This rearrangement joins TRBV12-3 or TRBV12-4 to TRBJ2-1, with D perhaps matching TRBD2 (6 bases). V was shortened by 5 bases and J by 15 bases, with 20 bases between the two germline ends. This CDR3 has 13 residues. CDR3 sequence reads: CASSVGTPPILFF. As DNA, the CDR3 is TGTGCCAGCAGTGTCGGGACTCCCCCTATACTGTTCTTC.

This clone was seen a single time. The genes are TRBV20-1 and TRBJ2-7; D is perhaps TRBD1 (5 bases). The CDR3 contains 13 residues. V shed 3 bases and J shed 0 bases, with 9 bases lying between them. CDR1 is DFQATT and CDR2 is SNEGSKA in the germline V gene (reference sequence). The CDR3 DNA follows: TGCAGTGCTAGTGTGCAGGGCTCCTACGAGCAGTACTTC. Translation gives CSASVQGSYEQYF.

The chain carries TRBV24-1 and TRBJ2-1; D gene unclear. Germline V gives CDR1 KGHDR, CDR2 SFDVKD. The V gene lost 4 bases and the J gene lost 0 bases, with 9 bases spanning the gap. The CDR3 loop spans 15 amino acids. CDR3 coding DNA: TGTGCCACCAGTGACATACGAGCCTCCTACAATGAGCAGTTCTTC. Protein: CATSDIRASYNEQFF.

The genes are TRBV18 and TRBJ1-1; no firm D call. This CDR3 has 12 residues. From germline, CDR1 is KGHSH and CDR2 LQKENI. V lost 1 base to trimming and J lost 7 bases, with 7 bases between them. The CDR3 DNA reads as TGTGCCAGCTCACCACGTTCGGATGAAGCTTTCTTT. It specifies CASSPRSDEAFF.

This clone has just one count. The chain links TRBV6-2 or TRBV6-3 to TRBJ1-2; unclear D gene. Germline assignment: CDR1 MNHEY and CDR2 SVGEGT. Trimming removed 4 bases from V and 0 bases from J, with 15 bases in between. The CDR3 sequence is 16 residues long. In DNA, the CDR3 is TGTGCCAGCAGTTGGCCAGGAGTCGGGCCTAACTATGGCTACACCTTC. Translated: CASSWPGVGPNYGYTF.

The V call is TRBV11-3, the J call TRBJ2-3, with D hard to call. The germline V gene has CDR1 SGHNT and CDR2 YENEEA. Trimming took 4 bases from V and 2 from J, leaving 4 bases between them. This CDR3 spans 12 amino acids. The CDR3 coding sequence is TGTGCCAGCAGCTCCCTCACAGATACGCAGTATTTT. The encoded protein is CASSSLTDTQYF.

The CDR3 here is CASSPESWGKAFF. In DNA, the CDR3 is TGTGCCAGCAGCCCCGAATCCTGGGGCAAAGCTTTCTTT. The rearrangement links TRBV3-1 (or the pseudogene TRBV3-2) to TRBJ1-1; a possible D gene is TRBD1 (5 bases). Germline CDR1 reads LGHDT; CDR2 reads YNNKEL (reference sequence). The CDR3 is 13 amino acids. V lost 4 bases and J lost 9, with 15 bases in between.

The V gene is TRBV23-1, the J gene TRBJ1-2; TRBD1 matches at 9 bases. TRBV23-1 is reported as an ORF; its role is uncertain. The CDR3 contains 18 residues. With V trimmed by 0 bases and J by 3 bases, 11 bases remained unmatched. CDR3 nucleotides: TGCGCCAGCAGTCAATCGGGGACAGGGTGCAGGAAGGACTATGGCTACACCTTC. As protein: CASSQSGTGCRKDYGYTF.

The rearrangement uses TRBV28 and TRBJ2-7; TRBD1 or TRBD2 may be the D gene (6 bases each). Deletions cut 7 bases from V and 5 bases from J, with 15 bases between. The CDR3 has 13 residues. Looked up from germline, CDR1 is MDHEN and CDR2 is SYDVKM. CDR3: CASTLGGRDEQYF. In DNA, the CDR3 is TGTGCCAGCACCTTGGGGGGCAGGGACGAGCAGTACTTC.

V is TRBV25-1 and J is TRBJ2-7; D is possibly TRBD2 (5 bases). Germline-derived CDR1 and CDR2 are MGHDK and SYGVNS. V was trimmed by 3 bases and J by 2 bases, leaving 14 bases between them. The CDR3 is 15 amino acids. In nucleotides, the CDR3 is TGTGCCAGCAGTGATCAAGGACGGGGAACCTACGAGCAGTACTTC. Its translation: CASSDQGRGTYEQYF.

This clone has only one observation. J is TRBJ2-5 and V is TRBV4-3, with D possibly matching TRBD2 (6 bases). The germline V gene has CDR1 LGHNA and CDR2 YSLEER. Trimming took 2 bases from V and 8 from J, leaving 18 bases between them. This CDR3 contains 15 residues. CDR3: CASSQSHGGLDTQYF. CDR3 DNA sequence: TGCGCCAGCAGCCAATCCCACGGGGGATTGGATACCCAGTACTTC.

As to this clone: Mismatch with germline at one junction end may stem from a read error. This rearrangement joins TRBV2 to TRBJ1-1; D is uncertain. Per germline, CDR1 SNHLY and CDR2 FYNNEI. The CDR3 runs to 14 residues. CDR3 nucleotides: TGTGCCAGCAGAGATAGAGGAGGGAACGCTGAAGCTTTCTTT. Translation: CASRDRGGNAEAFF.